A selection of T cell receptor beta chains follows, all from one sample in a study of blood T cell repertoires in COVID-19. Measured with immunoSEQ multiplex PCR; TCRdb has only the in-frame clones, and not every one. The sample shows about 83,000 clones, around 90% of them seen only once. Sequenced input: peripheral blood. These receptors all stem from an elderly man with active or convalescent COVID-19. The CDR3 runs from the conserved cysteine through the conserved F or W. The D gene is left open where the match is weak. Size tells how often a clone was seen (once, few, many) or the class of an expanded clone, and some rows leave it out.

TRBV28	TRBJ1-2	NA	TRBD1	CASRDRGVYGYTF	TGTGCCAGCAGGGACAGGGGGGTGTATGGCTACACCTTC
TRBV4-1	TRBJ2-5	NA	NA	CASSQAGVGAQYF	TGCGCCAGCAGCCAAGCGGGGGTAGGGGCCCAGTACTTC
TRBV5-1	TRBJ2-2	NA	TRBD1	CASSRSGTVEGGELFF	TGCGCCAGCAGCAGATCCGGGACAGTTGAAGGCGGGGAGCTGTTTTTT
TRBV19	TRBJ2-1	NA	TRBD2	CASSSTSTSSYNEQFF	TGTGCCAGTAGTTCGACTAGCACAAGCTCCTACAATGAGCAGTTCTTC
TRBV7-2	TRBJ1-5	few	NA	CASSFRASRGGGNQPQHF	TGTGCCAGCAGCTTTCGGGCGAGCAGGGGCGGTGGCAATCAGCCCCAGCATTTT
TRBV11-2	TRBJ1-5	NA	NA	CASSSDRNQPQHF	TGTGCCAGCAGCAGTGACAGAAATCAGCCCCAGCATTTT
TRBV4-1	TRBJ2-1	once	TRBD1	CASSQVRTGKVVQQFF	TGCGCCAGCAGCCAAGTTCGGACAGGGAAGGTGGTTCAGCAGTTCTTC
TRBV25-1	TRBJ2-5	NA	NA	CASSEVSGLVETQYF	TGTGCCAGCAGTGAAGTGTCGGGGTTGGTAGAGACCCAGTACTTC
TRBV28	TRBJ1-1	NA	NA	CASSSPRNTEAFF	TGTGCCAGCAGTTCCCCCAGGAACACTGAAGCTTTCTTT
TRBV11-3	TRBJ1-4	NA	NA	CASTYPRSRRDEKLFF	TGTGCCAGCACCTACCCCCGCAGCCGGAGGGATGAAAAACTGTTTTTT
TRBV19	TRBJ2-2	NA	TRBD2	CASRGGLAANTGELFF	TGTGCCAGTAGAGGGGGACTAGCGGCAAACACCGGGGAGCTGTTTTTT
TRBV11-3	TRBJ1-1	NA	TRBD1	CASSSDRVTEAFF	TGTGCCAGCAGCTCGGACAGGGTTACTGAAGCTTTCTTT
TRBV6-1	TRBJ2-1	NA	NA	CASSGSSRADEQFF	TGTGCCAGCAGTGGTTCCTCCAGGGCGGATGAGCAGTTCTTC
TRBV10-1	TRBJ1-5	NA	TRBD1	CASSKDRAQPQHF	TGCGCCAGCAGTAAGGACAGGGCCCAGCCCCAGCATTTT
TRBV18	TRBJ2-1	NA	NA	CASSPSLVYNEQFF	TGTGCCAGCTCACCATCGCTAGTCTACAATGAGCAGTTCTTC
TRBV7-9	TRBJ1-5	once	NA	CASSSSGDQPQHF	TGTGCCAGCAGCTCTAGCGGGGATCAGCCCCAGCATTTT
TRBV5-1	TRBJ2-3	NA	TRBD2	CASSRGGLAGETDTQYF	TGCGCCAGCAGCAGAGGAGGACTAGCGGGAGAGACAGATACGCAGTATTTT
TRBV6-5	TRBJ1-2	few	TRBD1	CASSYSGQGLNYGYTF	TGTGCCAGCAGTTACTCGGGACAGGGGCTAAACTATGGCTACACCTTC
TRBV2	TRBJ2-2	NA	NA	CASSVLQGTGELFF	TGTGCCAGCAGTGTACTACAGGGAACCGGGGAGCTGTTTTTT
TRBV7-3	TRBJ2-3	NA	TRBD2	CASSLTSGYTDTQYF	TGTGCCAGCAGCCTGACTAGCGGCTACACAGATACGCAGTATTTT
TRBV30	TRBJ2-1	NA	TRBD2	CAWSHGTSGRARFF	TGTGCCTGGAGTCACGGGACTAGCGGGAGGGCCCGGTTCTTC
TRBV10-1	TRBJ2-1	NA	NA	CASSQGIVNEQFF	TGCGCCAGCAGTCAGGGGATAGTAAATGAGCAGTTCTTC
TRBV3-1/TRBV3-2	TRBJ1-4	NA	NA	CASSQGTYNEKLFF	TGTGCCAGCAGCCAAGGGACTTATAATGAAAAACTGTTTTTT
TRBV4-1	TRBJ1-5	NA	TRBD1	CASSQETTGGVAPQHF	TGCGCCAGCAGCCAAGAAACCACAGGGGGGGTTGCGCCCCAGCATTTT
TRBV6-5	TRBJ1-1	NA	TRBD1	CASRTGVTEAFF	TGTGCCAGCAGGACAGGGGTAACTGAAGCTTTCTTT
TRBV6-5	TRBJ2-1	NA	TRBD2	CASVLAGGYNEQFF	TGTGCCAGCGTTCTAGCGGGGGGCTACAATGAGCAGTTCTTC
TRBV7-9	TRBJ2-2	NA	NA	CASSSTDTRDTGELFF	TGTGCCAGCAGCTCAACGGACACAAGGGACACCGGGGAGCTGTTTTTT
TRBV19	TRBJ1-1	NA	NA	CASSIRTENTEAFF	TGTGCCAGTAGTATCCGAACAGAGAACACTGAAGCTTTCTTT
TRBV28	TRBJ1-5	NA	NA	CASEQNDARARNQPQHF	TGTGCCAGCGAGCAAAATGATGCCAGGGCGAGAAATCAGCCCCAGCATTTT
TRBV24-1	TRBJ1-4	once	TRBD1	CATSEQQGKLFF	TGTGCCACCAGTGAACAACAGGGGAAACTGTTTTTT
TRBV4-1	TRBJ2-5	NA	NA	CASSQSWTNGGETQYF	TGCGCCAGCAGCCAGTCATGGACCAACGGGGGAGAGACCCAGTACTTC